This TCR beta chain was sequenced during a study of cytomegalovirus exposure and HLA in healthy donors. Study-level findings and limits: Rarity characterized most TCR sequences, yet some public TCRs appeared in many donors. According to the study, roughly 180 TCR beta chains were cytomegalovirus-associated.

In regard to this clone: No antigen is known for it.

Produced via immunoSEQ multiplex PCR; TCRdb's table is partial and in-frame only. The sample includes tens of thousands of clones, just over 90% of them seen just once. The origin of this receptor is a woman aged 18-29 years in good health and CMV-seronegative. The material sequenced was PBMCs.

The CDR3 here is CASRSGTSGRAYWNEQFF. The CDR3 DNA follows: TGTGCCAGCAGGTCCGGGACTAGCGGGAGAGCCTACTGGAATGAGCAGTTCTTC. The rearrangement joins TRBV11-3 to TRBJ2-1; 14 bases match TRBD2. CDR1 is SGHNT and CDR2 is YENEEA in the germline V gene. V shed 6 bases, J shed 7 bases, and the junction held 14 bases outside the gene matches. The CDR3 runs 18 residues.